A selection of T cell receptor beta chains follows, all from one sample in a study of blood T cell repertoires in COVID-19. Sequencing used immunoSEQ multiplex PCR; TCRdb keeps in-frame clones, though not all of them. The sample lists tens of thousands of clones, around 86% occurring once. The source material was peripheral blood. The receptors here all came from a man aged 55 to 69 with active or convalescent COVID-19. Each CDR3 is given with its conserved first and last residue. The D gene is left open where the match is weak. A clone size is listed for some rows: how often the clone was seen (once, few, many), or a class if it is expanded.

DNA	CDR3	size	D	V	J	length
TGTGCCACCAGTGGCCAGAACAGGGATAAGAACTCCTACGAGCAGTACTTC	CATSGQNRDKNSYEQYF	NA	NA	TRBV24-1	TRBJ2-7	17
TGTGCCAGCAGATATGGGAGTCTCGGAGGCTACACCTTC	CASRYGSLGGYTF	once	NA	TRBV7-2	TRBJ1-2	13
TGTGCCAGCAGCTCCGGGACAGGAAATGAAAAACTGTTTTTT	CASSSGTGNEKLFF	NA	TRBD1	TRBV2	TRBJ1-4	14
TGCGCCAGCAGTGAGTACTCTTTTATGAACACCGGGGAGCTGTTTTTT	CASSEYSFMNTGELFF	NA	NA	TRBV10-2	TRBJ2-2	16
TGTGCCAGCAGAGCCGGGACAGGGGTCTACGAGCAGTACTTC	CASRAGTGVYEQYF	NA	TRBD1	TRBV3-1/TRBV3-2	TRBJ2-7	14
TGTGCCAGCAGCCAAACGAAGACAGCCCGCCCTTTCGGTGAGCAGTTCTTC	CASSQTKTARPFGEQFF	NA	NA	TRBV14	TRBJ2-1	17
TGTGCCAGCACCGAACAACAGAACACTGAAGCTTTCTTT	CASTEQQNTEAFF	NA	NA	TRBV12-3/TRBV12-4	TRBJ1-1	13
TGCGCCAGCAGCTTGGTGGGTAGCGGAAGCACAGATACGCAGTATTTT	CASSLVGSGSTDTQYF	NA	NA	TRBV5-1	TRBJ2-3	16
TGTGCCAGCAGTCCACGGGGGGCGGGGAGCACAGATACGCAGTATTTT	CASSPRGAGSTDTQYF	NA	NA	TRBV28	TRBJ2-3	16
TGTGCCAGCTCACCAGGGACAGGGGGTCTGGGTGAGCAGTACTTC	CASSPGTGGLGEQYF	NA	TRBD1	TRBV18	TRBJ2-7	15
TGTGCCAGCAGTCCGGACAGGGTGGCTGGAAACACCATATATTTT	CASSPDRVAGNTIYF	NA	TRBD1	TRBV3-1/TRBV3-2	TRBJ1-3	15
TGTGCCTGGAGCCCAGGGGGATACTCTGGAAACACCATATATTTT	CAWSPGGYSGNTIYF	NA	TRBD1	TRBV30	TRBJ1-3	15
TGTGCCAGTAGCACAGGGCGCGACCAGCCCCAGCATTTT	CASSTGRDQPQHF	NA	NA	TRBV19	TRBJ1-5	13
TGTGCCAGCAGCTTATGGGGCAGGGGTGTTCGGGAGCAGTACTTC	CASSLWGRGVREQYF	once	NA	TRBV7-2	TRBJ2-7	15
TGTGCCAGCAGCCGTCTACAGGGCGGCAATCAGCCCCAGCATTTT	CASSRLQGGNQPQHF	NA	NA	TRBV6-6	TRBJ1-5	15
TGTGCCAGCAGCCCACGGACAGACAATGAGCAGTTCTTC	CASSPRTDNEQFF	once	NA	TRBV7-3	TRBJ2-1	13
TGTGCCAGCAGACAGCGGGGGGGCGGTTCTCGAGAGACCCAGTACTTC	CASRQRGGGSRETQYF	NA	TRBD2	TRBV28	TRBJ2-5	16
TGTGCCAGCGCTCCCCAGGGAGGGGGTTATAATTCACCCCTCCACTTT	CASAPQGGGYNSPLHF	NA	NA	TRBV7-9	TRBJ1-6	16
TGTGCCAGCAGTTTACGTCAGGTCGATTACCAAGAGACCCAGTACTTC	CASSLRQVDYQETQYF	NA	NA	TRBV27	TRBJ2-5	16
TGTGCCAGCAGCTTACCTCCGGGACAGGGCTTCTCCGGGGAGCTGTTTTTT	CASSLPPGQGFSGELFF	NA	TRBD1	TRBV5-6	TRBJ2-2	17
TGTGCCAGCACTATGACAGGGGGGAACACTGAAGCTTTCTTT	CASTMTGGNTEAFF	NA	TRBD1	TRBV6-6	TRBJ1-1	14
TGTGCAAGTCGCTTACTCCGGATTCAAATAAAGCGGGGGGGCTCCACAGATACGCAGTATTTT	CASRLLRIQIKRGGSTDTQYF	NA	NA	TRBV12-2	TRBJ2-3	21
TGTGCCAGCAGTTTAGGGAGGGTGCCAGTTACGCAGTATTTT	CASSLGRVPVTQYF	NA	TRBD2	TRBV27	TRBJ2-3	14
TGTGCCAGCAGGTTACCCGGGGAGAACACTGAAGCTTTCTTT	CASRLPGENTEAFF	NA	NA	TRBV6-5	TRBJ1-1	14
TGCGCCAGCAGCGACAGCATGAACACTGAAGCTTTCTTT	CASSDSMNTEAFF	NA	NA	TRBV5-1	TRBJ1-1	13
TGTGCCAGCAGCCTTAGGGGGGGCGAGCAGTACTTC	CASSLRGGEQYF	NA	NA	TRBV7-6	TRBJ2-7	12
TGTGCCATCAGTGGCTTAGAGGCTAGCGGGGTCTCCTACGAGCAGTACTTC	CAISGLEASGVSYEQYF	NA	TRBD2	TRBV10-3	TRBJ2-7	17
TGTGCCAGCAGCCCACAGGGATCTAACACTGAAGCTTTCTTT	CASSPQGSNTEAFF	NA	NA	TRBV9	TRBJ1-1	14
TGTGCCAGCAGTGAGCAGGCCCTGAACACTGAAGCTTTCTTT	CASSEQALNTEAFF	NA	NA	TRBV6-1	TRBJ1-1	14
TGCGCCAGCAGCCAAGCCCCAGGGGGCTACACTGAAGCTTTCTTT	CASSQAPGGYTEAFF	few	TRBD1	TRBV4-1	TRBJ1-1	15
TGTGCCAGCAGCGTAGGAGGGGCGGGGGCCCAAGAGACCCAGTACTTC	CASSVGGAGAQETQYF	NA	NA	TRBV9	TRBJ2-5	16
TGTGCCAGCAGCCAAGACGTAACAGATGCAACTAATGAAAAACTGTTTTTT	CASSQDVTDATNEKLFF	NA	NA	TRBV4-2	TRBJ1-4	17
TGCGCCAGCAGCTTAACGTTAGACAGGGGCCGCTTCACTGAAGCTTTCTTT	CASSLTLDRGRFTEAFF	NA	TRBD1	TRBV5-1	TRBJ1-1	17
TGTGCCAGCAGTGACGAAACAGGGCTCGGCTACACCTTC	CASSDETGLGYTF	NA	NA	TRBV6-4	TRBJ1-2	13
TGTGCCAGCAGTGAAATACTAGCGGGGGCCTCGAACACCGGGGAGCTGTTTTTT	CASSEILAGASNTGELFF	NA	TRBD2	TRBV6-1	TRBJ2-2	18
TGTGCCAGCAGCCCCGAGGGACTTTCAGATACGCAGTATTTT	CASSPEGLSDTQYF	NA	NA	TRBV11-1	TRBJ2-3	14
TGTGCCAGCAGCGACAGGACAGGGAGTGAGACCCAGTACTTC	CASSDRTGSETQYF	few	TRBD1	TRBV6-2/TRBV6-3	TRBJ2-5	14
TGTGCCAGCAGCTTGGCAGCAGGGAACGAGCAGTACTTC	CASSLAAGNEQYF	once	NA	TRBV5-4	TRBJ2-7	13
TGTGCCAGCAGCTTAATGATGGCAGGGGGTAACTATGGCTACACCTTC	CASSLMMAGGNYGYTF	NA	TRBD1	TRBV7-2	TRBJ1-2	16
TGTGCCAGCAGCTTAGGAGGAGCGGGAGACTCGAACACTGAAGCTTTCTTT	CASSLGGAGDSNTEAFF	NA	NA	TRBV11-3	TRBJ1-1	17
TGTGCCAGCAGTTCCTCGGGACAGGGGATGTCCTATGGCTACACCTTC	CASSSSGQGMSYGYTF	once	TRBD1	TRBV28	TRBJ1-2	16
TGTGCCAGCAGTGAAGAGGTTCTAGGGGTCTTC	CASSEEVLGVF	NA	NA	TRBV6-1	TRBJ2-1	11
TGTGCCAGCAGAGAGGGCGAGACCCAGTACTTC	CASREGETQYF	NA	NA	TRBV2	TRBJ2-5	11
TGTGCCAGCAGTTTTTCCCGGGGATATGGCTACACCTTC	CASSFSRGYGYTF	NA	NA	TRBV28	TRBJ1-2	13
TGTGCCTGGAGTGTACGACAGAACACTGAAGCTTTCTTT	CAWSVRQNTEAFF	NA	NA	TRBV30	TRBJ1-1	13
TGTGCCAGCAGTGAAGCTGGAGGGGTTAACTATGGCTACACCTTC	CASSEAGGVNYGYTF	NA	NA	TRBV6-1	TRBJ1-2	15
TGTGCCAGCAGAAGACAGGGTTGGGGGACCACTGAAGCTTTCTTT	CASRRQGWGTTEAFF	NA	TRBD1	TRBV6-5	TRBJ1-1	15
TGCGCCAGCAGCATGACAGGGGGCGCGGCCCCTAAACCGAACACTGAAGCTTTCTTT	CASSMTGGAAPKPNTEAFF	NA	TRBD1	TRBV5-1	TRBJ1-1	19
TGTGCCAGCAGCTTGGGACCGGAGGACACTGAAGCTTTCTTT	CASSLGPEDTEAFF	NA	NA	TRBV5-6	TRBJ1-1	14